This TCR beta chain was identified in a study of beta chain features in type 1 diabetes. Across the whole study: Over all samples combined, 107,917,701 sorted cells were examined. Overall study findings and caveats: There was a moderate but significant shortening of TCRB CDR3s in all four CD4+ subsets of Type 1 diabetes patients. A pattern of fewer insertions and more deletions at VDJ junctions was seen in type 1 diabetes patients.

Sorting that relied on CD45RO/CCR7/CD25/CD127/CD95/CD27 yielded CD4+ naive, central memory, regulatory and stem cell-like memory cells. Each sorted fraction was over 95% pure. The isolated RNA, all of it, was reverse transcribed, so expressed TCRB transcripts were what got sequenced. Only in-frame clones appear in the TCRdb table, and some are missing; sequencing was by immunoSEQ multiplex PCR. Seen here are 130,000 or so clones, 17% observed once, and the top ten hold 2.6%. This clone was seen a handful of times. The antigen remains undetermined. V trimming: 7 bases; J trimming: 6 bases; junction bases outside the gene matches: 8. The CDR3 runs 13 residues. In germline, CDR1 is LNHDA, CDR2 SQIVND (reference sequence).

This sequence originates from a man aged 18 to 35 with type 1 diabetes. The source material was central memory CD4+ T cells from blood. The chain links TRBV19 to TRBJ1-2; TRBD1 matches at 7 bases. The CDR3 protein is CASNDMRGHGYTF. CDR3 nucleotide sequence: TGTGCCAGTAACGACATGAGGGGGCATGGCTACACCTTC.